The next 15 T cell receptor beta chains were all read from a single sample in a study of beta chain features in type 1 diabetes. As every portion of the isolated RNA was reverse transcribed, the sequencing read expressed TCRB transcripts. Method: immunoSEQ multiplex PCR; TCRdb's copy keeps in-frame clones and lacks some. The sample lists 140,000 or so clones; 10% were seen once. The sequenced sample was naive CD4+ T cells from blood. The receptors derive from a man younger than 35 in good health.

The J gene is TRBJ2-1, the V gene TRBV5-8, with 8 bases identical to TRBD1. Trimming removed 4 bases from V and 4 bases from J; junction bases left unmatched: 7. CDR1 is SGHTS, CDR2 YDEGEE, per germline. The CDR3 loop spans 15 amino acids. CDR3 nucleotide sequence: TGTGCCAGCAGCAGACACGGGACAGGATACAATGAGCAGTTCTTC. Its translation is CASSRHGTGYNEQFF.

The genes are TRBV6-6 and TRBJ2-5; 10 positions match TRBD1. CDR1 is MNHNY and CDR2 is SVGAGI in the germline V gene (reference sequence). This CDR3 has 14 residues. V shed 6 bases, J shed 11 bases, and the junction held 12 bases outside the gene matches. Here the CDR3 reads CASSSGQGLWEQYF. The CDR3 region has the DNA TGTGCCAGCAGCTCGGGACAGGGGTTATGGGAGCAGTACTTC.

Only a few counts were recorded for this clone. The genes are TRBV11-2 and TRBJ2-3; TRBD1 agrees at 9 bases. The CDR3 contains 14 residues. The trim removed 5 bases at V and 6 bases at J, leaving 6 bases unmatched. Germline CDR1 and CDR2: SGHAT and FQNNGV. Here the CDR3 reads CASSPGQGWDTQYF. The CDR3 DNA reads TGTGCCAGCAGCCCAGGACAGGGGTGGGATACGCAGTATTTT.

The table lists this clone with a few counts. The chain has TRBV12-5 and TRBJ2-1; 14 nucleotides match TRBD2. The length of the CDR3 is 18 residues. Looked up from germline, CDR1 is LGHNT and CDR2 is FRNRAP. Trimming at V came to 5 bases and at J to 3 bases, leaving 9 bases not matched to a gene. CDR3 loop: CASGPGTSGGLYYNEQFF. The CDR3 DNA follows: TGTGCTAGTGGTCCCGGGACTAGCGGGGGCCTTTACTACAATGAGCAGTTCTTC. The full variable domain, with the rest looked up from reference TRBV12-5 and TRBJ2-1, is DARVTQTPRHKVTEMGQEVTMRCQPILGHNTVFWYRQTMMQGLELLAYFRNRAPLDDSGMPKDRFSAEMPDATLATLKIQPSEPRDSAVYFCASGPGTSGGLYYNEQFFGPGTRLTVL.

The chain has TRBV10-3 and TRBJ1-2; 9 bases match TRBD1. Germline V gene sequence: CDR1 ENHRY, CDR2 SYGVKD. V lost 4 bases to trimming and J lost 8 bases; unmatched junction nucleotides: 8. The CDR3 extends over 14 amino acids. The CDR3 nucleotides are TGTGCCATCAGTGTTGCTGACAGGGGGAGAGGCTACACCTTC. Translated, it gives CAISVADRGRGYTF.

V and J are TRBV5-1 and TRBJ1-6, with a weak D call TRBD1 (5 bases). Germline loops: CDR1 SGHRS, CDR2 YFSETQ. The CDR3 loop spans 15 amino acids. Trimming pared 1 base from V and 6 bases from J, leaving 11 bases between. CDR3 nucleotide sequence: TGCGCCAGCAGCTTGACAGGTTTTAGTAATTCACCCCTCCACTTT. Its translation: CASSLTGFSNSPLHF. Combining the CDR3 with reference TRBV5-1 and TRBJ1-6 gives the whole variable domain KAGVTQTPRYLIKTRGQQVTLSCSPISGHRSVSWYQQTPGQGLQFLFEYFSETQRNKGNFPGRFSGRQFSNSRSEMNVSTLELGDSALYLCASSLTGFSNSPLHFGNGTRLTVT.

This clone has at least ten counts. The chain carries TRBV30 and TRBJ2-5; a weak D match, TRBD2 (6 bases). This CDR3 contains 14 residues. Between the trimmed V and J ends, which lost 5 bases and 5 bases, there was a span of 18 bases. Germline assignment: CDR1 GTSNPN and CDR2 SVGIG (reference sequence). DNA for the CDR3: TGTGCCTGGGTCGACTACGGGGGAGCCGAGACCCAGTACTTC. Protein: CAWVDYGGAETQYF. Based on the CDR3 plus reference TRBV30 and TRBJ2-5, the full variable domain is SQTIHQWPATLVQPVGSPLSLECTVEGTSNPNLYWYRQAAGRGLQLLFYSVGIGQISSEVPQNLSASRPQDRQFILSSKKLLLSDSGFYLCAWVDYGGAETQYFGPGTRLLVL.

The genes are TRBV7-2 and TRBJ2-1, with no clear D. V was pared by 5 bases and J by 4 bases, with 12 bases between. The CDR3 runs 14 residues. Germline V CDR1 and CDR2: SGHTA, FQGNSA. This CDR3 is CASSLISEYNEQFF. CDR3 in DNA: TGTGCCAGCAGCCTCATCTCCGAGTACAATGAGCAGTTCTTC.

This clone has just a few counts. The chain couples TRBV6-6 to TRBJ1-1; no clear D. Trimming left V 7 bases short and J 0 bases short, with 12 bases between. The CDR3 runs 14 residues. From germline, CDR1 is MNHNY and CDR2 SVGAGI (reference sequence). The DNA for the CDR3 is TGTGCCAGCACCGAGAGTCCGGTGAACACTGAAGCTTTCTTT. Translated: CASTESPVNTEAFF.

This clone was observed at least ten times. CDR3 loop: CSGTENTGELFF. DNA for the CDR3: TGCAGCGGGACAGAAAACACCGGGGAGCTGTTTTTT. The chain couples TRBV29-1 to TRBJ2-2, with D maybe TRBD1 (6 bases). V lost 7 bases, J lost 2 bases, and 8 bases lay in between. The CDR3 totals 12 residues. Germline CDR1 is SQVTM and CDR2 is ANQGSEA.

This clone occurred a few times. The rearrangement uses TRBV6-6 and TRBJ2-7; TRBD1 aligns across 7 bases. CDR1 MNHNY and CDR2 SVGAGI come from the germline V gene (reference sequence). CDR3 size: 16 residues. Trimming removed 1 base from V and 3 bases from J; junction bases left unmatched: 9. The CDR3 spells CASSYYSPTGNYEQYF. The CDR3 DNA reads TGTGCCAGCAGTTACTACTCGCCGACAGGGAACTACGAGCAGTACTTC.

V gene TRBV19 combines with J gene TRBJ2-3, with TRBD1 matching 7 bases. The CDR3 runs to 13 residues. The junction had 4 bases not matched to a gene; V was cut back by 6 bases and J by 4 bases. CDR1 and CDR2 (germline): LNHDA, SQIVND (reference sequence). In DNA form, the CDR3 reads TGTGCCAGTAGCCCGACAGGGCCAGATACGCAGTATTTT. Translated: CASSPTGPDTQYF.

This chain links TRBV2 with TRBJ2-3; D ambiguous. Germline-derived CDR1 and CDR2 are SNHLY and FYNNEI. V lost 4 bases and J lost 0, with 5 bases in between. The CDR3 loop spans 13 amino acids. CDR3 sequence: CASSVTSTDTQYF. In nucleotides, the CDR3 is TGTGCCAGCAGTGTCACTAGCACAGATACGCAGTATTTT.

The chain employs TRBV6-5 and TRBJ2-3, with TRBD1 identical over 8 bases. After removal of 6 bases from V and 2 bases from J, the junction contained 4 bases not matched to a gene. The V gene's germline CDR1 is MNHEY and CDR2 SVGAGI. There are 14 residues in the CDR3. Written as DNA, the CDR3 is TGTGCCAGCAGCCGGGACAGGATCACAGATACGCAGTATTTT. It yields the protein CASSRDRITDTQYF.

Ten or more counts support this clone. This rearrangement joins TRBV30 to TRBJ2-3, with D possibly TRBD1 on 5 matching bases. This CDR3 is 11 amino acids long. Germline CDR1 is GTSNPN and CDR2 is SVGIG (reference sequence). Trimming took 4 bases from V and 10 from J, leaving 12 bases between them. Here the CDR3 reads CAWTSGSAQYF. CDR3 in DNA: TGTGCCTGGACTTCAGGGTCCGCGCAGTATTTT.